This T cell receptor beta chain comes out of a study of blood T cell repertoires in COVID-19. The CDR3 consists of 14 residues. CDR1 SGHRS and CDR2 YFSETQ come from the germline V gene. V was shortened by 2 bases and J by 0 bases, with 8 bases between the two germline ends. Assay: immunoSEQ multiplex PCR; the TCRdb copy retains only in-frame clones and omits some. The data contain around 300,000 clones, roughly 84% of them singletons. The sample taken for sequencing was peripheral blood. The chain recombines TRBV5-1 with TRBJ2-5, with D uncertain. The TCR comes from a man aged 45-65 years with active or convalescent COVID-19. The CDR3 nucleotides are TGCGCCAGCAGCTTCACGGGTGACCAAGAGACCCAGTACTTC. This translates into CASSFTGDQETQYF.